This TCR beta chain was recovered during a study of cytomegalovirus exposure and HLA in healthy donors. Study findings and constraints: The study recorded 150 to 200 TCR beta chains that were cytomegalovirus-associated. Certain indistinguishable V segments, among them TRBV6-2 and TRBV6-3, were excluded.

The primer mix had 60 Vbeta and 13 Jbeta primers. Assay used: immunoSEQ multiplex PCR; TCRdb lists only in-frame clones, some missing. The repertoire consists of roughly 80,000 clones, with around 80% occurring once and the leading ten covering around 0.96%. This clone was seen a handful of times. Its antigen is unknown. V lost 1 base and J lost 4; bases outside the gene matches: 3. Germline-derived CDR1 and CDR2 are MGHRA and YSYEKL. This CDR3 is 14 amino acids long. The clonotype originates from a male donor in good health and CMV-seronegative. The chain joins TRBV4-1 to TRBJ2-5, with 7 positions matching TRBD2. The sample taken for sequencing was PBMCs. The CDR3 region is CASSQGPSGETQYF. The CDR3 DNA sequence: TGCGCCAGCAGCCAAGGTCCTAGCGGAGAGACCCAGTACTTC.